This T cell receptor (beta chain) was identified during a study of blood T cells in healthy people across ages. On this clonotype itself: Its antigen is undetermined.

A second PCR, run for about 6 to 12 cycles, used a sample-barcoded 5' primer plus a J-beta primer mix. Each cDNA molecule, via a template-switch adaptor with 12 random nucleotides, was tagged. TCRdb recomputed calls from the 5' RACE reads with MiXCR, one row per CDR3 protein. The sample holds about 1,600,000 distinct CDR3 sequences, approximately 38% seen once. Study-level findings and limits: The long-lived group displayed more naive CD4+ cells, plus higher diversity, than the aged donors did.

Germline trimming cut 4 bases from V and 0 bases from J; bases unmatched to any gene: 12. The CDR3 is 18 residues long. Germline CDR1 and CDR2: GTSNPN and SVGIG (reference sequence). The V call is TRBV30, the J call TRBJ2-5, with TRBD2 matching 12 bases. The origin of this receptor is a woman between 18 and 29 years old in good health. The sequenced sample was blood. CDR3 DNA sequence: TGTGCCTGGAACGAACCGGGACTAGCGGGCCAGTACCAAGAGACCCAGTACTTC. It yields the protein CAWNEPGLAGQYQETQYF.